Listed below are T cell receptor beta chains from one sample, sequenced in a study of T cell repertoires in aging, cancer and after chemotherapy. TCRdb independently ran MiXCR on the multiplex PCR reads; one entry per CDR3 protein. The sample carries a few thousand distinct CDR3 sequences, 40% to 65% recorded once. The specimen sequenced was blood. These receptors all stem from a human donor with a blood cancer. Both conserved end residues are part of each CDR3. A D gene is named only where the DNA matches it firmly. Some rows mark clone size as missing; the rest say once, few, many or name a class of expanded clone.

clone_size j_call d_call v_call cdr3_nt cdr3_aa
NA TRBJ1-2 NA TRBV7-6 TGTGCCAGCAGCTTAGCGCCGGCAGGGCCCGTTGATTATGGCTACACCTTC CASSLAPAGPVDYGYTF
NA TRBJ2-7 NA TRBV6-1 TGTGCCAGCACAACAGCGAGGGGACCCTACAAGCAGTACTTC CASTTARGPYKQYF
NA TRBJ1-2 NA TRBV6-1 TGTGCCAGCAGTGAAGCGCAGGGGAGGCGCTACACCTTC CASSEAQGRRYTF
large TRBJ2-5 NA TRBV6-5 TGTGCCAGCAGTCTCGCCTTTGGGGGCGAGACCCAGTACTTC CASSLAFGGETQYF
NA TRBJ2-2 TRBD1 TRBV6-6 TGTGCCAGCAGTCTGAGGGGGCTGGGGGAGCTGTTTTTT CASSLRGLGELFF
NA TRBJ1-6 NA TRBV6-5 TGTGCCAGCAGTTACCTTACTCCGGGGGCAGGGCCGTCACCCCTCCACTTT CASSYLTPGAGPSPLHF
NA TRBJ2-5 TRBD2 TRBV7-2 TGTGCCAGTAGTATAGGACTAGCGGAAGAGACCCAGTACTTC CASSIGLAEETQYF
NA TRBJ2-2 NA TRBV29-1 TGCAGCGCTAAACAGGAGCCGAACACCGGGGAGCTGTTTTTT CSAKQEPNTGELFF
few TRBJ2-2 NA TRBV5-6 TGTGCCAGCAGAGAGGACAGTCCGAACACCGGGGAGCTGTTTTTT CASREDSPNTGELFF
few TRBJ2-2 TRBD1 TRBV12-3/TRBV12-4 TGTGCCAGCAGTTATCCGCCGGGACAGGGGGGGACCGGGGAGCTGTTTTTT CASSYPPGQGGTGELFF
NA TRBJ2-5 NA TRBV12-3/TRBV12-4 TGTGCCAGCAGTTTAGGGTCAGAGCAAGAGACCCAGTACTTC CASSLGSEQETQYF